These 25 T cell receptor beta chains came from one sample sequenced in a study of cytomegalovirus exposure and HLA in healthy donors. The PCR contained 60 Vbeta and 13 Jbeta primers. TCRdb's table, derived via immunoSEQ multiplex PCR, lists solely in-frame clones and lacks some. The sample has about 120,000 clones, approximately 80% seen once. Input material: PBMCs. These receptors were collected from a man aged 25 to 40 in good health and CMV-seropositive.

The chain carries TRBV7-2 and TRBJ1-5; a weak D match, TRBD1 (6 bases). This CDR3 spans 16 amino acids. Trimming shortened V by 5 bases and J by 1 base, and 15 bases separated the two germline ends. The V gene's germline CDR1 is SGHTA and CDR2 FQGNSA. The CDR3 is CASSPQTGVSNQPQHF. DNA for the CDR3: TGTGCCAGCAGCCCACAGACAGGTGTAAGCAATCAGCCCCAGCATTTT.

The genes are TRBV7-3 and TRBJ1-2, with D possibly TRBD1 on 6 matching bases. Trimming cost V 1 base and J 3 bases, with 21 bases left between them. The germline CDR1 and CDR2 sequences are SGHTA and FQGTGA. This CDR3 is built from 18 residues. CDR3 protein: CASSLRGPNEYVDYGYTF. The CDR3 DNA reads TGTGCCAGCAGCTTAAGGGGGCCAAATGAATATGTGGACTATGGCTACACCTTC.

This clone has just one count. The chain links TRBV9 to TRBJ1-5, with 7 bases fitting TRBD1. V gave up 5 bases and J gave up 4 bases; unmatched junction bases: 6. The germline V gene encodes CDR1 SGDLS and CDR2 YYNGEE. This CDR3 is built from 14 residues. The CDR3: CASSAGGGNQPQHF. The CDR3, as DNA: TGTGCCAGCAGTGCAGGGGGAGGTAATCAGCCCCAGCATTTT.

This chain connects TRBV9 to TRBJ2-7, with 10 bases aligning to TRBD1. This CDR3 has 14 residues. Trimming cost V 4 bases and J 4 bases; bases outside gene matches: 5. Germline values: CDR1 SGDLS, CDR2 YYNGEE. The CDR3 sequence is CASSPPGQGYEQYF. As DNA, the CDR3 is TGTGCCAGCAGCCCTCCGGGACAGGGGTACGAGCAGTACTTC.

CDR3 sequence (DNA): TGTGCCAGCAGTCGGGACAGGGAGGACTACGAGCAGTACTTC. Amino acids: CASSRDREDYEQYF. The chain employs TRBV2 and TRBJ2-7; the match to TRBD1 covers 9 bases. V lost 5 bases, J lost 3 bases, and 5 bases stayed unmatched. This CDR3 has 14 amino acids. Germline assignment: CDR1 SNHLY and CDR2 FYNNEI.

This clone was seen only a few times. The chain joins TRBV6-4 to TRBJ2-3; 10 bases fit TRBD2. The germline CDR1 and CDR2 sequences are MRHNA and SNTAGT. The ends lost 3 bases at V and 5 bases at J; junction bases unmatched: 2. This CDR3 region has 14 residues. For the CDR3, the DNA is TGTGCCAGCAGTGAAGCTAGCGGGAGAGATACGCAGTATTTT. Translated: CASSEASGRDTQYF.

V and J are TRBV7-2 and TRBJ2-5; the D gene is possibly TRBD1 (5 bases). Germline loops: CDR1 SGHTA, CDR2 FQGNSA. The CDR3 extends over 13 amino acids. V was clipped by 3 bases and J by 5 bases, with 10 bases between them. The CDR3 spells CASSLGPQETQYF. CDR3 coding DNA: TGTGCCAGCAGCTTGGGGCCGCAGGAGACCCAGTACTTC. The variable domain in full, completed from reference TRBV7-2 and TRBJ2-5, reads GAGVSQSPSNKVTEKGKDVELRCDPISGHTALYWYRQSLGQGLEFLIYFQGNSAPDKSGLPSDRFSAERTGGSVSTLTIQRTQQEDSAVYLCASSLGPQETQYFGPGTRLLVL.

This chain links TRBV30 with TRBJ2-3; D might be TRBD2 (5 bases). CDR3 length: 15 amino acids. V dropped 1 base and J dropped 0 bases, with 11 bases sitting between them. Germline V gene lookup returns CDR1 GTSNPN and CDR2 SVGIG (reference sequence). This chain's CDR3 is CAWSAPGGSTDTQYF. In DNA form, the CDR3 reads TGTGCCTGGAGTGCACCTGGCGGGAGCACAGATACGCAGTATTTT.

V and J are TRBV5-1 and TRBJ2-5, with 10 bases lining up with TRBD1. The V gene's germline CDR1 is SGHRS and CDR2 YFSETQ. The CDR3 length is 17 residues. V lost 4 bases to trimming and J lost 2 bases; unmatched junction nucleotides: 11. CDR3 coding DNA: TGCGCCAGCAGCCTGAAACCCCCGGGACAGGGGCAAGAGACCCAGTACTTC. Its translation is CASSLKPPGQGQETQYF.

This chain connects TRBV21-1 to TRBJ2-7; the listed D gene, TRBD1, was not tested against the DNA. TRBV21-1 is a recognized pseudogene. This CDR3 has 16 amino acids. This CDR3 is CASSIEIGTEPHEQYF. DNA of the CDR3: TGTGCCAGCAGCATCGAGATCGGGACAGAACCCCACGAGCAGTACTTC.

In this sample, this clone turned up a few times. The rearrangement joins TRBV7-8 to TRBJ1-5; D might be TRBD1 (6 bases). This CDR3 contains 16 residues. V lost 1 base and J lost 6, with 16 bases in between. CDR1 and CDR2 from the germline V gene are SGHVS and FQNEAQ. Here the CDR3 DNA reads TGTGCCAGCAGCTTAGAAGGCAGGGGAAGGACTCAGCCCCAGCATTTT. Its translation is CASSLEGRGRTQPQHF.

This clone was seen only once. V gene TRBV5-1 combines with J gene TRBJ2-1; 7 bases align to TRBD2. Trimming removed 4 bases from V and 7 bases from J; junction bases left unmatched: 11. CDR3 length equals 15 residues. Germline CDR1 is SGHRS and CDR2 is YFSETQ. For the CDR3, the DNA is TGCGCCAGCAGCCGACTAGGCGGGGAGGGGAATGAGCAGTTCTTC. This codes for CASSRLGGEGNEQFF.

This clone was counted between two and nine times. The chain joins TRBV6-1 to TRBJ1-2; TRBD1 might be the D (6 bases). The CDR3 has 12 amino acids. V lost 5 bases, J lost 8 bases, and 12 bases lay in between. Germline assignment: CDR1 MNHNS and CDR2 SASEGT. The CDR3 coding sequence is TGTGCCAGCAGTCAGGTGACAGGCGGCTACACCTTC. It specifies CASSQVTGGYTF.

The chain recombines TRBV4-3 with TRBJ2-7; D possibly corresponds to TRBD2 (6 bases). V was cut by 1 base and J by 4 bases, with 14 bases left in between. CDR1 and CDR2 (germline): LGHNA, YSLEER. The CDR3 is 15 amino acids. The CDR3 region is CASSQVLGSGYEQYF. CDR3 DNA: TGCGCCAGCAGCCAAGTACTCGGGAGCGGGTACGAGCAGTACTTC.

This sequence joins TRBV6-1 and TRBJ2-3; 13 bases are a match to TRBD2. The CDR3 has 15 residues. V lost 6 bases and J lost 3; bases outside the gene matches: 3. The germline V gene encodes CDR1 MNHNS and CDR2 SASEGT. CDR3 region: CASRVLAGGTDTQYF. The CDR3 DNA reads TGTGCCAGCAGGGTACTAGCGGGAGGGACAGATACGCAGTATTTT.

To note about this clone: Other nucleotide sequences from this sample produce the same CDR3. V usage is TRBV28 and J usage is TRBJ2-6; the D gene is possibly TRBD1 (7 bases). V lost 2 bases and J lost 2, with 10 bases in between. The CDR3 covers 16 residues. CDR1 MDHEN and CDR2 SYDVKM come from the germline V gene. CDR3 sequence reads: CASSLGGGAGANVLTF. The CDR3 region has the DNA TGTGCCAGCAGTTTAGGAGGGGGCGCTGGGGCCAACGTCCTGACTTTC.

This clone was picked up a small number of times. CDR3 DNA: TGCAGCGCCCGGGGACAAGTGAACACTGAAGCTTTCTTT. Encoded protein: CSARGQVNTEAFF. V usage is TRBV29-1 and J usage is TRBJ1-1; D is perhaps TRBD1 (6 bases). Trimming pared 7 bases from V and 0 bases from J, leaving 12 bases between. The V gene's germline CDR1 is SQVTM and CDR2 ANQGSEA. This CDR3 is 13 amino acids long.

V gene TRBV19 combines with J gene TRBJ2-7, with 7 nucleotides matching TRBD2. Germline V gives CDR1 LNHDA, CDR2 SQIVND (reference sequence). The J segment lost 4 bases and the V segment lost 6 bases, leaving 12 bases of the junction unmatched. The CDR3 covers 15 residues. The CDR3 sequence: CASRPSGGSLYEQYF. CDR3 nucleotide sequence: TGTGCCAGTAGGCCCTCGGGCGGGAGTTTATACGAGCAGTACTTC. The entire variable domain, with the rest obtained from reference TRBV19 and TRBJ2-7, is as follows: DGGITQSPKYLFRKEGQNVTLSCEQNLNHDAMYWYRQDPGQGLRLIYYSQIVNDFQKGDIAEGYSVSREKKESFPLTVTSAQKNPTAFYLCASRPSGGSLYEQYFGPGTRLTVT.

The chain has TRBV29-1 and TRBJ1-1; D might be TRBD1 (5 bases). The CDR3 loop spans 13 amino acids. Germline CDR1 is SQVTM and CDR2 is ANQGSEA. The V gene lost 1 base and the J gene lost 5 bases, with 11 bases spanning the gap. For the CDR3, the DNA is TGCAGCGTTGAAGCAGGGTGGCGGACTGAAGCTTTCTTT. It codes for CSVEAGWRTEAFF.

The genes are TRBV6-5 and TRBJ2-7, with TRBD2 matching 7 bases. Germline V gives CDR1 MNHEY, CDR2 SVGAGI. The CDR3 contains 14 residues. The V segment lost 4 bases and the J segment 1 base; nucleotides outside the gene matches: 4. The CDR3, as DNA: TGTGCCAGCAGTTTTAGCGGGCGGTCCTACGAGCAGTACTTC. The encoded protein is CASSFSGRSYEQYF.

The V gene is TRBV25-1, the J gene TRBJ1-4, with D maybe TRBD1 (5 bases). The CDR3 loop spans 15 amino acids. The V gene lost 1 base and the J gene lost 4 bases, with 10 bases spanning the gap. Germline CDR1 and CDR2: MGHDK and SYGVNS. Here the CDR3 reads CASSELYRLNEKLFF. The CDR3 bases are TGTGCCAGCAGTGAATTGTACAGGCTTAATGAAAAACTGTTTTTT.

The V and J genes are TRBV5-1 and TRBJ2-7; no firm D call. The CDR3 is made up of 14 amino acids. The ends were cut back, 0 bases at V and 0 bases at J, with 7 bases in the middle. Germline V lookup: CDR1 SGHRS, CDR2 YFSETQ. In DNA form, the CDR3 reads TGCGCCAGCAGCTTGGTTGGCAGCTCCTACGAGCAGTACTTC. It yields the protein CASSLVGSSYEQYF.

The gene calls are TRBV4-2 and TRBJ1-1; TRBD1 matches 7 bases. The CDR3 covers 14 residues. Losses at the gene ends were 6 bases for V and 0 bases for J; bases not matched to a gene: 4. Germline CDR1 and CDR2: LGHNA and YNFKEQ. CDR3 coding DNA: TGTGCCAGCAGACAGACAGGGTTGAACACTGAAGCTTTCTTT. This translates into CASRQTGLNTEAFF.

The chain uses TRBV10-3 and TRBJ2-4; 8 bases fit TRBD1. CDR1 is ENHRY and CDR2 is SYGVKD in the germline V gene. The junction had 6 bases not matched to a gene; V was cut back by 6 bases and J by 8 bases. This CDR3 region has 13 residues. The chain's CDR3 is CAIRRDRTDIQYF. CDR3 in DNA: TGTGCCATCAGGAGGGACAGGACGGACATTCAGTACTTC.

The table lists this clone with a count of one. The V call is TRBV29-1, the J call TRBJ2-7, with 10 positions matching TRBD2. The CDR3 spans 15 residues. Looked up from germline, CDR1 is SQVTM and CDR2 is ANQGSEA. J lost 5 bases, V lost 7 bases, and 14 bases had no gene match. The CDR3 region is CSARGLASGRNEQYF. DNA of the CDR3: TGCAGCGCCCGTGGTCTGGCTAGCGGGAGAAACGAGCAGTACTTC.